The clone carrying this T cell receptor (beta chain) was picked up many times. Its antigen is undetermined. TCRdb fed the 5' RACE reads into MiXCR, producing one record per CDR3 protein. The sample records more than 65,000 distinct CDR3 sequences, around 6.2% being singletons. These data come from a study of T cells after yellow fever vaccination. Study-level points and caveats: Sorted repertoires could include abundant contaminating clonotypes from bulk cells.

The CDR3 spans 15 residues. V was trimmed by 3 bases and J by 1 base, leaving 12 bases between them. CDR1 is MNHEY, CDR2 SMNVEV, per germline (reference sequence). The sequence derives from a man between 18 and 35 years old who received the YFV17D yellow fever vaccine. V and J are TRBV27 and TRBJ2-5; D may match TRBD1 or TRBD2 (5 bases each). The source material was CD4+ T cells sorted from PBMCs, sampled more than 13 days after the first yellow fever vaccination. This CDR3 is CASSFTPGPQETQYF. The CDR3 DNA reads TGTGCCAGCAGTTTCACACCGGGACCCCAAGAGACCCAGTACTTC.